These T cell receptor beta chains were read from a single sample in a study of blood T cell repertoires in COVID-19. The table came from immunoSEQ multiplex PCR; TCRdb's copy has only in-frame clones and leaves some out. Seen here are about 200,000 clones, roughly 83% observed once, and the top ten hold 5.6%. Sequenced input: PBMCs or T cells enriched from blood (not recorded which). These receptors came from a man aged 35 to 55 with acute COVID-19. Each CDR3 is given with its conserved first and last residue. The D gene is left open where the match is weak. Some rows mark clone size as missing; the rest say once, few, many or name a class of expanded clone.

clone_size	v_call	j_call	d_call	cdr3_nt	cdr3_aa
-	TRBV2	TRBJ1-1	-	TGTGCCAGCAGTTCGACAGGGAACACTGAAGCTTTCTTT	CASSSTGNTEAFF
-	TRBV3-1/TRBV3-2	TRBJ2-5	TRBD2	TGTGCCAGCAGCCCGGGGGGGGTAGCAGAGACCCAGTACTTC	CASSPGGVAETQYF
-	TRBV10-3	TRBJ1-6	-	TGTGCCATCAAGGGGTCAAGCTCCTATAATTCACCCCTCCACTTT	CAIKGSSSYNSPLHF
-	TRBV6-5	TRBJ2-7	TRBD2	TGTGCCAGCAGTTCTGGGACTAGCGGTGAGCAGTACTTC	CASSSGTSGEQYF
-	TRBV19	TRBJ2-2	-	TGTGCCAGTAGAAACCCGGGAATCGCCGGGGAGCTGTTTTTT	CASRNPGIAGELFF
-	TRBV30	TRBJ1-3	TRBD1	TGTGCCTGGGGCCGAGGGGGCCCTGGAAACACCATATATTTT	CAWGRGGPGNTIYF
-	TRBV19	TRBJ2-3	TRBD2	TGTGCCAGTAGTCGTCTAGCGGGTTTAGGGGATACGCAGTATTTT	CASSRLAGLGDTQYF
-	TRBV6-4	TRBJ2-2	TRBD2	TGTGCCAGCACACGACTAGCGGGAACCGGGGAGCTGTTTTTT	CASTRLAGTGELFF
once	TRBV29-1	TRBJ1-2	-	TGCAGCGTTGTAGCCCAGGGTTATACGGGCTACACCTTC	CSVVAQGYTGYTF
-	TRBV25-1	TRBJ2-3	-	TGTGCCAGCAGTGGAGACACAGATACGCAGTATTTT	CASSGDTDTQYF
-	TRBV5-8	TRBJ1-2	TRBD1	TGTGCCAGCAGCTTTGGGCTACCTACAGGGGGCGCTTACGGTGGCTACACCTTC	CASSFGLPTGGAYGGYTF
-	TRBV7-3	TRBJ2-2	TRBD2	TGTGCCAGCAGCTTAAGACCCACCCCACTAGCGGGAGTATCCGGGGAGCTGTTTTTT	CASSLRPTPLAGVSGELFF
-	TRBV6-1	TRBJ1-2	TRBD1	TGTGCCAGCAGTGAAGCTTTTGACAGGGGAGACTATGGCTACACCTTC	CASSEAFDRGDYGYTF
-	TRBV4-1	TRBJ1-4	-	TGCGCCAGCAGCCAGTCTTTCGGGAGGGGTGAAAAACTGTTTTTT	CASSQSFGRGEKLFF
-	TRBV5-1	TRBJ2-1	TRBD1	TGCGCCAGCAGCTTGGAAGCAGGGGGCGGCTACAATGAGCAGTTCTTC	CASSLEAGGGYNEQFF
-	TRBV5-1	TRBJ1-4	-	TGCGCCAGCAGCTTGGCTGGCAACACTAATGAAAAACTGTTTTTT	CASSLAGNTNEKLFF
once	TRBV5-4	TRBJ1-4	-	TGTGCCAGCAGCTTGTGGCGGGAAATTGAAAAACTGTTTTTT	CASSLWREIEKLFF
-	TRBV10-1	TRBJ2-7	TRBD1	TGCGCCAGCAGCGCCAACCCCGGGACAGTGGGAGAGCAGTACTTC	CASSANPGTVGEQYF
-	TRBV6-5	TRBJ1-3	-	TGTGCCAGCTATACTGACAGTACTGGAAACACCATATATTTT	CASYTDSTGNTIYF
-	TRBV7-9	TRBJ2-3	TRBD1	TGTGCCAGCAGCCTTGACAGGGTCACAGATACGCAGTATTTT	CASSLDRVTDTQYF
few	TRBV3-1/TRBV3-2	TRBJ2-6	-	TGTGCCAGCAGCCAAGGGCAGTGGGCCAACGTCCTGACTTTC	CASSQGQWANVLTF
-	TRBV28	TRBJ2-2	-	TGTGCCAGCAGTAGGGGCGCCACCGGGGAGCTGTTTTTT	CASSRGATGELFF
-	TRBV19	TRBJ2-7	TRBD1	TGTGCCAGTAGTAACGCCGACAGGGAACCCTACGAGCAGTACTTC	CASSNADREPYEQYF
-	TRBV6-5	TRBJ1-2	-	TGTGCCAGCCGGGGGTCAGGGGAGGGAGGCTACACCTTC	CASRGSGEGGYTF
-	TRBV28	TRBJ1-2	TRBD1	TGTGCCAGCACTACCGGGACAGGGGGTATTTATGGCTACACCTTC	CASTTGTGGIYGYTF
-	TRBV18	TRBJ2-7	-	TGTGCCAGCTCCCAGAGTATGGCGGGTATCTCTTACGAGCAGTACTTC	CASSQSMAGISYEQYF
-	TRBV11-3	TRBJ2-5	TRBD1	TGTGCCAGCAGCGCCCAGGGACAGGGGGCTGAGGCCCAGTACTTC	CASSAQGQGAEAQYF
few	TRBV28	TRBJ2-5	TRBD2	TGTGCCAGCAGTGATACCCAAGCGGGAGGGGAGACCCAGTACTTC	CASSDTQAGGETQYF
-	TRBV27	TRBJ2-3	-	TGTGCCAGCCGGGGTGTTTTCACAGATACGCAGTATTTT	CASRGVFTDTQYF
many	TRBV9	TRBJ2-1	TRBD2	TGTGCCAGCAAGGCGGGAGGTAGCGACAATGAGCAGTTCTTC	CASKAGGSDNEQFF
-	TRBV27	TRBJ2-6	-	TGTGCCAGCAGTTATGCGGCCGGGGCCAACGTCCTGACTTTC	CASSYAAGANVLTF
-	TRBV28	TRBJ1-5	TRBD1	TGTGCCAGCACCAACGACAGGGAAAGCAATCAGCCCCAGCATTTT	CASTNDRESNQPQHF
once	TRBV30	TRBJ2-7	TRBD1	TGTGCCTGGAGCAGGGGGCCCCTCTACGAGCAGTACTTC	CAWSRGPLYEQYF
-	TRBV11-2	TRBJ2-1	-	TGTGCCAGCAGCTTAGTAATCTCAGGCTCCTACAATGAGCAGTTCTTC	CASSLVISGSYNEQFF
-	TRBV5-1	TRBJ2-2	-	TGCGCCAGCAGCTTGGCCCCGTTAGGAGCCGGGGAGCTGTTTTTT	CASSLAPLGAGELFF
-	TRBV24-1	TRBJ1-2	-	TGTGCCACCAGTGATTCAAACTATGGCTACACCTTC	CATSDSNYGYTF
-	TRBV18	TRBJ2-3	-	TGTGCCAGCTCACCCGGACAAATGGGGACAGATACGCAGTATTTT	CASSPGQMGTDTQYF
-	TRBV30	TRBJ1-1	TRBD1	TGTGCCTGGAGTACTGAAGGGGGCCCTGAAGCTTTCTTT	CAWSTEGGPEAFF
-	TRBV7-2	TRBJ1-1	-	TGTGCCAGCAGCGCGGACAGACCCAACATGAACACTGAAGCTTTCTTT	CASSADRPNMNTEAFF
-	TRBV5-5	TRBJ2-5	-	TGTGCCAGCAGCTTGGGGCAGATCCAAGAGACCCAGTACTTC	CASSLGQIQETQYF
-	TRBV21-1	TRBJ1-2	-	TGTGCCAGCAGCACCCAGACAGGGCTTAACTATGGCTACACCTTC	CASSTQTGLNYGYTF
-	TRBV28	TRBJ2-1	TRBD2	TGTGCCAGCCGACCTAGCGGATCCTACAATGAGCAGTTCTTC	CASRPSGSYNEQFF
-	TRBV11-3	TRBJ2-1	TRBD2	TGTGCCAGCAGCTTTAGCGGGAGGGCCGACGCTGAGCAGTTCTTC	CASSFSGRADAEQFF
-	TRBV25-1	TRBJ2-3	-	TGTGCCAGCAGTGAATATTGGGGAGAAATCCTCACAGATACGCAGTATTTT	CASSEYWGEILTDTQYF
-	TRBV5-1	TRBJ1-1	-	TGCGCCAGCGGCTTTAGAGCTGCTAACACTGAAGCTTTCTTT	CASGFRAANTEAFF
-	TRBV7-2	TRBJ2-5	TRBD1	TGTGCCAGCACCTCCGGGACAGGGGCTCGAGAGACCCAGTACTTC	CASTSGTGARETQYF
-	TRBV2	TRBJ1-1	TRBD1	TGTGCCACAACCCGGACAGGGAAGAACACTGAAGCTTTCTTT	CATTRTGKNTEAFF
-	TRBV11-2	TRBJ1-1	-	TGTGCCAGCAGCCACGGGTGGAACACTGAAGCTTTCTTT	CASSHGWNTEAFF
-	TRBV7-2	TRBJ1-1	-	TGTGCCAGCAGCTCCGACCCTAACACAGGGTTTGAAGCTTTCTTT	CASSSDPNTGFEAFF
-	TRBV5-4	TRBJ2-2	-	TGTGCCAGCAGCTTGGCCGTCGGGGGAACCGGGGAGCTGTTTTTT	CASSLAVGGTGELFF
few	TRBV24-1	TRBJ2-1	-	TGTGCCACCAGTGATCCCAGCGGCTCGAGACCCAATGAGCAGTTCTTC	CATSDPSGSRPNEQFF
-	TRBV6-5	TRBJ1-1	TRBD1	TGTGCCGGGATGGGACAGATGAACACTGAAGCTTTCTTT	CAGMGQMNTEAFF
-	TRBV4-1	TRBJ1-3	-	TGCGCCAGCAGCCCAGGCCGGGAGAGCACCATATATTTT	CASSPGRESTIYF
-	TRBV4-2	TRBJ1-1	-	TGTGCCAGCAGCCAAGAGCATGGGGGGTGGACTGAAGCTTTCTTT	CASSQEHGGWTEAFF
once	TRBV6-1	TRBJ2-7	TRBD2	TGTGCCAGCAGCCTAGCGGGAGTTCAGTACGAGCAGTACTTC	CASSLAGVQYEQYF
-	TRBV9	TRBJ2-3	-	TGTGCCAGCAGCCCTTTTTCCGGATCGGGAGATACGCAGTATTTT	CASSPFSGSGDTQYF
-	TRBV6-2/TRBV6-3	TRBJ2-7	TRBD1	TGTGCCAGCATCCCGGGACAGGGCTTAGATTACGAGCAGTACTTC	CASIPGQGLDYEQYF
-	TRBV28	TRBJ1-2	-	TGTGCCAGCAGGACAGCTAACTATGGCTACACCTTC	CASRTANYGYTF
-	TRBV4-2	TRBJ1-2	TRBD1	TGTGCCAGCACCCGCACAGGGGGTGGCTATGGCTACACCTTC	CASTRTGGGYGYTF